This paragraph reports one TCR beta chain. Trimming took 6 bases from V and 2 from J, leaving 13 bases between them. The CDR3 sequence is 13 residues long. Looked up from germline, CDR1 is SQVTM and CDR2 is ANQGSEA. In the PCR, 60 Vbeta and 13 Jbeta primers were used. Sequencing was performed with immunoSEQ multiplex PCR; in TCRdb, only in-frame clones are kept and a portion is missing. Seen here are approximately 110,000 clones, roughly 80% observed once, and the top ten hold around 4%. The sample originates from a study of cytomegalovirus exposure and HLA in healthy donors. The sequencing input was PBMCs. The chain couples TRBV29-1 to TRBJ2-5; no definite D call. This receptor was identified in a woman between 40 and 55 years old in good health and CMV-seronegative. CDR3 region: CSVAGVRQETQYF. The CDR3 coding sequence is TGCAGCGTAGCTGGAGTTCGGCAAGAGACCCAGTACTTC.